Following are 17 T cell receptor beta chains from one sample sequenced in a study of T-cell reconstitution after alpha-beta-depleted transplantation in children. Unique molecular identifiers were incorporated into the prepared TCRbeta library. MiXCR, run by TCRdb on the PCR reads, gives a single entry per CDR3 protein. The sample comprises approximately 230,000 distinct CDR3 sequences, 20% to 30% of which are singletons, and about 2.5% rests with the top ten. Here the sequenced sample was PBMCs, taken before TCRalphabeta/CD19-depleted stem cell transplant. All receptors derive from a girl aged 2 to 10 with Fanconi anemia, due to receive a stem cell transplant.

At least ten counts were recorded for this clonotype. This rearrangement joins TRBV5-1 to TRBJ1-5, with D maybe TRBD1 (5 bases). CDR1 is SGHRS and CDR2 is YFSETQ in the germline V gene. The length of the CDR3 is 13 residues. V lost 0 bases and J lost 10, with 11 bases in between. The CDR3 DNA is TGCGCCAGCAGCTTGGTGGGTGACAGACCCCAGCATTTT. Its translation: CASSLVGDRPQHF.

V and J are TRBV6-2 or TRBV6-3 and TRBJ2-7; 8 positions agree with TRBD1. CDR1 and CDR2 from the germline V gene are MNHEY and SVGEGT. The CDR3 is made up of 14 amino acids. After removal of 8 bases from V and 2 bases from J, the junction contained 8 bases not matched to a gene. The CDR3: CASGSPQGAYEQYF. CDR3 coding DNA: TGTGCCAGCGGCTCCCCACAGGGGGCCTACGAGCAGTACTTC.

This chain joins TRBV5-1 and TRBJ2-4; D possibly corresponds to TRBD1 (6 bases). There are 14 residues in the CDR3. The V gene lost 1 base and the J gene lost 5 bases, with 10 bases spanning the gap. Germline loops: CDR1 SGHRS, CDR2 YFSETQ. CDR3 in DNA: TGCGCCAGCAGCTTGTCAGGGGCCGAAAACATTCAGTACTTC. Its translation: CASSLSGAENIQYF.

This chain joins TRBV23-1 and TRBJ2-1, with TRBD1 matching 8 bases. TRBV23-1 is flagged as an ORF with uncertain function. V shed 2 bases and J 4 bases; nucleotides not matched to a gene: 7. This CDR3 is 16 amino acids long. CDR3: CASSQPDRGSYNEQFF. The CDR3 nucleotides are TGCGCCAGCAGTCAACCAGACAGGGGATCTTACAATGAGCAGTTCTTC.

This clonotype was observed many times. V is TRBV12-3 or TRBV12-4 and J is TRBJ1-1, with D possibly matching TRBD1 (5 bases). The CDR3 spans 14 residues. V lost 6 bases and J 1 base, leaving 12 bases between the germline ends. This CDR3 is CASRGTAENTEAFF. Here the CDR3 DNA reads TGTGCCAGCAGGGGGACGGCCGAGAACACTGAAGCTTTCTTT.

In its sample, this clonotype was seen many times. The J gene is TRBJ2-7, the V gene TRBV20-1, with 12 bases fitting TRBD2. V shed 1 base and J 4 bases; nucleotides not matched to a gene: 5. Germline CDR1 is DFQATT and CDR2 is SNEGSKA (reference sequence). The CDR3 consists of 15 residues. CDR3 amino acids: CSARAKLAGGYEQYF. CDR3 in DNA: TGCAGTGCTAGAGCAAAACTAGCGGGGGGATACGAGCAGTACTTC.

This clonotype was seen at least ten times. The chain employs TRBV20-1 and TRBJ2-3; TRBD2 matches at 13 bases. Germline V gene sequence: CDR1 DFQATT, CDR2 SNEGSKA (reference sequence). This CDR3 region has 15 residues. The trim removed 4 bases at V and 6 bases at J, leaving 7 bases unmatched. This CDR3 reads CSATGTSGKYDTQYF. As DNA, the CDR3 is TGCAGTGCTACCGGGACTAGCGGGAAGTATGATACGCAGTATTTT.

This chain connects TRBV29-1 to TRBJ2-3; no definite D call. The V end was cut by 3 bases, the J end by 2 bases, with 9 bases between. Germline CDR1 and CDR2: SQVTM and ANQGSEA. This CDR3 has 13 amino acids. The CDR3 sequence is CSVELQNTDTQYF. Written as DNA, the CDR3 is TGCAGCGTTGAGTTACAGAACACAGATACGCAGTATTTT.

This clonotype was picked up many times. This chain joins TRBV4-2 and TRBJ2-3, with D perhaps matching TRBD2 (5 bases). There are 16 residues in the CDR3. Germline CDR1 is LGHNA and CDR2 is YNFKEQ. V was cut by 3 bases and J by 3 bases, with 16 bases left in between. CDR3: CASSHATRDPTDTQYF. The CDR3 nucleotides read TGTGCCAGCAGCCATGCTACTAGGGATCCGACAGATACGCAGTATTTT.

The sample holds many counts of this clonotype. V and J are TRBV14 and TRBJ2-7; 7 bases align to TRBD1. Losses at the gene ends were 3 bases for V and 3 bases for J; bases not matched to a gene: 14. CDR1 SGHDN and CDR2 FVKESK come from the germline V gene. The CDR3 totals 17 residues. CDR3 loop: CASSHVPTGTVYYEQYF. DNA of the CDR3: TGTGCCAGCAGCCATGTCCCTACCGGGACAGTTTACTACGAGCAGTACTTC.

This rearrangement joins TRBV29-1 to TRBJ1-5, with D perhaps TRBD1 (5 bases). Germline V lookup: CDR1 SQVTM, CDR2 ANQGSEA. The CDR3 has 13 amino acids. Between the trimmed V and J ends, which lost 7 bases and 3 bases, there was a span of 13 bases. CDR3: CSALAGPNQPQHF. The CDR3 nucleotides are TGCAGCGCATTAGCAGGGCCCAATCAGCCCCAGCATTTT.

This clonotype occurred many times. The chain carries TRBV27 and TRBJ2-3; D ambiguous. Between the trimmed V and J ends, which lost 6 bases and 6 bases, there was a span of 16 bases. This CDR3 contains 14 residues. CDR1 is MNHEY, CDR2 SMNVEV, per germline (reference sequence). The CDR3 bases are TGTGCCAGCAGGAGCCCGCGGCCGAAGGATACGCAGTATTTT. Translating gives CASRSPRPKDTQYF.

This clonotype showed up many times. V gene TRBV5-1 combines with J gene TRBJ2-1, with unresolved D. Germline V gene data show CDR1 as SGHRS and CDR2 as YFSETQ. Deletions cut 6 bases from V and 3 bases from J, with 7 bases between. This CDR3 has 12 amino acids. CDR3 coding DNA: TGCGCCAGCATTTCAGGCTACAATGAGCAGTTCTTC. It yields the protein CASISGYNEQFF.

V is TRBV2 and J is TRBJ2-5; D is perhaps TRBD2 (6 bases). V was shortened by 5 bases and J by 2 bases, with 9 bases between the two germline ends. Germline values: CDR1 SNHLY, CDR2 FYNNEI. This CDR3 is 13 amino acids long. For the CDR3, the DNA is TGTGCCAGCAGTTCTAGCGAACAAGAGACCCAGTACTTC. Protein: CASSSSEQETQYF.

The table lists this clonotype with many counts. V is TRBV20-1 and J is TRBJ1-2; no definite D call. Germline CDR1 DFQATT, CDR2 SNEGSKA (reference sequence). The CDR3 length is 13 residues. V was shortened by 5 bases and J by 1 base, with 11 bases between the two germline ends. CDR3: CSAPDPLNYGYTF. Here the CDR3 DNA reads TGCAGTGCTCCAGACCCCCTTAACTATGGCTACACCTTC.

The chain uses TRBV29-1 and TRBJ2-3; 9 positions match TRBD2. CDR1 is SQVTM and CDR2 is ANQGSEA in the germline V gene. V trimming: 4 bases; J trimming: 4 bases; junction bases outside the gene matches: 6. The CDR3 sequence is 14 residues long. CDR3 sequence (DNA): TGCAGCGTTGTTATTAGCGGGGGTGCAGATACGCAGTATTTT. It encodes CSVVISGGADTQYF.

This clonotype was counted many times. J is TRBJ2-7 and V is TRBV7-2; D unresolved. The V end was cut by 0 bases, the J end by 3 bases, with 9 bases between. The CDR3 sequence is 14 residues long. Germline V gives CDR1 SGHTA, CDR2 FQGNSA. CDR3 protein: CASSLARNLYEQYF. CDR3 bases: TGTGCCAGCAGCTTAGCCCGGAACCTCTACGAGCAGTACTTC.